This TCR beta chain was obtained from a study of blood T cell repertoires in COVID-19 (dated by TCRdb to about 2020). Regarding the complete study: Collaborator samples came from the United States, Italy and Spain and covered acute and convalescent phases of COVID-19. The material from the prospective study consisted of cDNA or gDNA derived from T cells, B-cell-depleted T cells, or PBMCs. The dataset comprised deeply sampled blood TCRbeta repertoires from subjects exposed to, actively infected with, or recovered from COVID-19. The repertoires were released in a freely available public database meant as a resource for research on the immune response to SARS-CoV-2. Samples came from the ongoing ImmuneRACE study (first 160 participants) plus 1,254 subjects from 6 global collaborators. A de-identified subject ID, COVID-19 status, age in years and sex were almost always included in the sample metadata. HLA class I and class II types, where available, came from metadata supplied by the sample provider rather than from assay-based typing.

Compared with germline, V lacks 0 bases and J lacks 9 bases; bases without a gene match: 9. Looking up the germline V gene yields CDR1 SGDLS and CDR2 YYNGEE. Including cysteine and phenylalanine, the CDR3 has 15 amino acids. CDR3 DNA only is kept here, 45 bases in frame from base 1. The paper as a whole reports these results and caveats: How much clinical and demographic metadata was included differed by source and by participant, and the metadata was provided uncurated.

With regard to this clone: Its binding antigen is unknown. No much larger clonotype is one base removed from it; base qualities were not supplied.

In the prospective study, participants were 18 to 89 years old, resided in 24 geographic areas of the United States, and were enrolled through a virtual design. Cohort assignment in the prospective study relied on participant-reported clinical history from a screening survey and a study questionnaire. ImmuneRACE Cohort 3 recovered participants were defined by two consecutive negative NP/OP PCR tests, healthcare professional clearance, or symptom resolution. In the prospective study, whole blood, serum and a nasopharyngeal or oropharyngeal swab were collected from each participant by mobile phlebotomists. Participants in the prospective study had the option to provide additional blood draws and questionnaires over a 2-month period. Before DNA extraction, blood samples from the prospective study were shipped at room temperature or frozen. TCRbeta CDR3 regions were amplified from genomic DNA using the immunoSEQ Assay, a bias-controlled multiplex PCR. In the paper's pipeline: Within the assay, amplification of reference gene primers was used to estimate how many nucleated cells each sample contained. To quantify the absolute abundance of each unique TCRbeta CDR3 rearrangement, sequence reads were collapsed and filtered. For each sample, productive Simpson clonality was calculated as the square root of Simpson's diversity index over productive rearrangements. Not all clones reach the TCRdb copy of this immuneACCESS table, which keeps in-frame sequences only. Checked studies attribute under half of the gap to unresolved V genes and leave the rest unexplained. The V and J calls and clone size come from that table; D and trimming were worked out from the DNA. The table for this sample lists roughly 330,000 clones; over 75% of them were counted only once. The ten largest clones add up to over 9.5% of the sample.

The TCR sequence derives from a young woman who had recovered from COVID-19. The sequenced sample was PBMCs or T cells enriched from blood (not recorded which). In this chain, TRBV9 is recombined with TRBJ2-1, and TRBD2 matches 7 of the central bases. The bases are TGTGCCAGCAGCGTAGCCGGGGCGGGAGCGGGTGAGCAGTTCTTC. It translates as CASSVAGAGAGEQFF. With the rest looked up from the reference TRBV9 and TRBJ2-1 genes rather than sequenced, the full variable domain is DSGVTQTPKHLITATGQRVTLRCSPRSGDLSVYWYQQSLDQGLQFLIQYYNGEERAKGNILERFSAQQFPDLHSELNLSSLELGDSALYFCASSVAGAGAGEQFFGPGTRLTVL.